The clone carrying this TCR beta chain was seen only once. The assay was immunoSEQ multiplex PCR, and TCRdb's table has in-frame clones only and misses some. The sample shows 40,000 to 60,000 clones, almost 90% of them seen only once. The CDR3 loop spans 16 amino acids. Germline V gene lookup returns CDR1 MDHEN and CDR2 SYDVKM. V was trimmed by 5 bases and J by 4 bases, leaving 20 bases between them. The data originate from a study of T cell changes during pregnancy in multiple sclerosis. The sample was peripheral blood, taken in the first trimester of pregnancy. The receptor was derived from a female donor in good health, enrolled as a control in a pregnancy study. The gene calls are TRBV28 and TRBJ1-2; unclear D gene. The CDR3 protein is CASSPSQAGWVYGYTF. DNA of the CDR3: TGTGCCAGCAGTCCATCTCAGGCAGGATGGGTCTATGGCTACACCTTC.